This T cell receptor (beta chain) was captured in a study of spatial heterogeneity in lung cancer. About the study: Beta-chain sequences consistently outnumbered alpha-chain sequences in detection. Whole-study results and caveats: Of tumor T cells, an estimated coverage of approximately 7% was reached for alpha chains and approximately 12% for beta chains. How many expanded intratumoral alpha and beta TCRs were present tracked the tumor mutation count, which was a count of nonsynonymous mutations.

Specified time point: sample taken at primary tumor resection. This clonotype is labeled medium-sized. Its antigen is currently unknown. A junction boundary mismatches the germline segment, possibly from a read error. The size of this beta chain means little, since it is a stray read in a library made for alpha chains. Using its own MiXCR run on the 5' RACE reads, TCRdb lists one record per CDR3 protein. The sample records approximately 18,000 distinct CDR3 sequences, roughly 5.8% being singletons. Per the germline V gene, CDR1 is SSHAT and CDR2 is FNYEAQ (reference sequence). This CDR3 comprises 14 residues.

This sample comprised lung tumor tissue, obtained at surgery. J is TRBJ2-3 and V is TRBV7-7; 7 bases fit TRBD2. The clonotype was recovered from a female donor with early-stage non-small cell lung cancer. CDR3 loop: CASSLGLAADTQYF. In nucleotides, the CDR3 is TGTGCTAGCAGCTTAGGTCTAGCGGCAGATACGCAGTATTTT.